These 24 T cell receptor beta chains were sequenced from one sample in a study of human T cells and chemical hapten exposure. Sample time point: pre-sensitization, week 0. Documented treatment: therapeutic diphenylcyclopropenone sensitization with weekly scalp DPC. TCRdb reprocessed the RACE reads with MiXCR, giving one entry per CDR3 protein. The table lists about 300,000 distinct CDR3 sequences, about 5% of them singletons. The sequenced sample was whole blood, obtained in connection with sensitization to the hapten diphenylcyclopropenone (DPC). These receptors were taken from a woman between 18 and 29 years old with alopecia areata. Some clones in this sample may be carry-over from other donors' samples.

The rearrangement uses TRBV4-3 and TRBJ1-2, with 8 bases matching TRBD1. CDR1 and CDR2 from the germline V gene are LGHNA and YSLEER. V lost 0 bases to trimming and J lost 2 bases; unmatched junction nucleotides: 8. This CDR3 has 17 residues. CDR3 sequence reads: CASSQDRTGPGNYGYTF. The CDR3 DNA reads TGCGCCAGCAGCCAAGATCGGACAGGGCCGGGAAACTATGGCTACACCTTC.

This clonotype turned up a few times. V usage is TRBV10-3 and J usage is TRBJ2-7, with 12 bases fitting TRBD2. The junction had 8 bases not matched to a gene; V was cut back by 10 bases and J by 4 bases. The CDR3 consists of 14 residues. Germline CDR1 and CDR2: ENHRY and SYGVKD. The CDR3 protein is CANNTLAGGYEQYF. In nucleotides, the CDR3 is TGTGCCAACAACACCCTAGCGGGGGGGTACGAGCAGTACTTC.

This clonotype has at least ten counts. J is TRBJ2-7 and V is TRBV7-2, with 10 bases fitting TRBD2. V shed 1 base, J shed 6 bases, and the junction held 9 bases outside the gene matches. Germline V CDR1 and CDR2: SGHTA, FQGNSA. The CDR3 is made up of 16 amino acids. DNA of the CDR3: TGTGCCAGCAGCTTAGAAAGCGGGGGGGTAGCACGCGAGCAGTACTTC. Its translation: CASSLESGGVAREQYF.

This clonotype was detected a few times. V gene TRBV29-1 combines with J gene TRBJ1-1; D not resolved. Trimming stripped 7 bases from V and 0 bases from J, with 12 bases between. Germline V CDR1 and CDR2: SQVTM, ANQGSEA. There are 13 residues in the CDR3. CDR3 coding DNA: TGCAGCGCAGAGCGGGATATGAACACTGAAGCTTTCTTT. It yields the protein CSAERDMNTEAFF.

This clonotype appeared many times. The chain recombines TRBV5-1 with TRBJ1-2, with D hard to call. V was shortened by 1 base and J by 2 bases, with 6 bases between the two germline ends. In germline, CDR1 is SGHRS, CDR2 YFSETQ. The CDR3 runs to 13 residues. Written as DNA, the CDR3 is TGCGCCAGCAGCTTGACGACCAACTATGGCTACACCTTC. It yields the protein CASSLTTNYGYTF. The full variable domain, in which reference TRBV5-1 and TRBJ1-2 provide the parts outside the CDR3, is KAGVTQTPRYLIKTRGQQVTLSCSPISGHRSVSWYQQTPGQGLQFLFEYFSETQRNKGNFPGRFSGRQFSNSRSEMNVSTLELGDSALYLCASSLTTNYGYTFGSGTRLTVV.

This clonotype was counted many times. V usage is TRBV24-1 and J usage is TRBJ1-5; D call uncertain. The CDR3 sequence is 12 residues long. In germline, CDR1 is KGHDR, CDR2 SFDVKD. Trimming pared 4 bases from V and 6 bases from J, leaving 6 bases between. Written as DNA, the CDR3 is TGTGCCACCAGTGAGCCGGGTCAGCCCCAGCATTTT. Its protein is CATSEPGQPQHF.

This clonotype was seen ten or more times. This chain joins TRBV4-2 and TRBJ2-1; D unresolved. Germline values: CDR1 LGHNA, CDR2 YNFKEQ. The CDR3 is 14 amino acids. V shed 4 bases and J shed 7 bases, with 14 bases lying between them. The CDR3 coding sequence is TGTGCCAGCAGCCTTGGCGGACCCGTAAATGAGCAGTTCTTC. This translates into CASSLGGPVNEQFF.

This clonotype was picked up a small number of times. CDR3 DNA: TGTGCCAGCAGCCTCCGGACAGGGGTCACAGATACGCAGTATTTT. Its protein product is CASSLRTGVTDTQYF. This chain connects TRBV11-2 to TRBJ2-3, with 9 bases aligning to TRBD1. CDR3 size: 15 residues. Per germline, CDR1 SGHAT and CDR2 FQNNGV. The V and J ends lost 5 bases and 2 bases, in that order; junction bases with no gene match: 5.

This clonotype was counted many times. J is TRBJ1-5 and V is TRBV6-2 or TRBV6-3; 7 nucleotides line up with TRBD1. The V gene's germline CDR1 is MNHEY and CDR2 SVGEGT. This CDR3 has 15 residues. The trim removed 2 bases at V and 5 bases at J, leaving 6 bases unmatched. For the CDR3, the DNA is TGTGCCAGCAGTTACGGAGGGGGCCGTTATCAGCCCCAGCATTTT. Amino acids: CASSYGGGRYQPQHF.

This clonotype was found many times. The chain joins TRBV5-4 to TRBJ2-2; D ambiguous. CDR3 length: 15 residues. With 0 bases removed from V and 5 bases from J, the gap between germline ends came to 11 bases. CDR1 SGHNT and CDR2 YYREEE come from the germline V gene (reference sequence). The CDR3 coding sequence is TGTGCCAGCAGCTTGGTTACCGGACGGACCGGGGAGCTGTTTTTT. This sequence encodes CASSLVTGRTGELFF.

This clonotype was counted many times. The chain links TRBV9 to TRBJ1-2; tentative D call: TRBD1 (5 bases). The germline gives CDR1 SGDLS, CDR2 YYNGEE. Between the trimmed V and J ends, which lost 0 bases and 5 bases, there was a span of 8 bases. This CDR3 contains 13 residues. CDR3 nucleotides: TGTGCCAGCAGCGTAGACAGGAGATATGGCTACACCTTC. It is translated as CASSVDRRYGYTF.

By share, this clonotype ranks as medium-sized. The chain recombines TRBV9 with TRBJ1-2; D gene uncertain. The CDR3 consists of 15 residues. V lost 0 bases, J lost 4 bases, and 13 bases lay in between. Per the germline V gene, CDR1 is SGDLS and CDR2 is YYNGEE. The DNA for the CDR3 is TGTGCCAGCAGCGTAGACGGGCCTAATATCTATGGCTACACCTTC. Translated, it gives CASSVDGPNIYGYTF.

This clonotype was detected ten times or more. For the CDR3, the DNA is TGTGCCAGCAGCTTCAAGAGCGGGGGCACTGAAGCTTTCTTT. Amino acid sequence: CASSFKSGGTEAFF. The rearrangement joins TRBV7-9 to TRBJ1-1; a weak D match, TRBD1 (5 bases). Germline assignment: CDR1 SEHNR and CDR2 FQNEAQ (reference sequence). This CDR3 comprises 14 residues. V was clipped by 3 bases and J by 4 bases, with 12 bases between them.

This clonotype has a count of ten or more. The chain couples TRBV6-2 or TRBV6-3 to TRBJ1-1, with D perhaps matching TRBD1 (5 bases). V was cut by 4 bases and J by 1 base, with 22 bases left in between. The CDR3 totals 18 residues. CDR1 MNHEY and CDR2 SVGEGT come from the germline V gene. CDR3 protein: CASSSPWGGMFRNTEAFF. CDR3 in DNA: TGTGCCAGCAGTTCCCCCTGGGGGGGAATGTTTAGGAACACTGAAGCTTTCTTT.

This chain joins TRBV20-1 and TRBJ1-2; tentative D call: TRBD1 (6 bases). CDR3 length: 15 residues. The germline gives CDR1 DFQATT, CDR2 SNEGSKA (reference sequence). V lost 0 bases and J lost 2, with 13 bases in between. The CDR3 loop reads CSARDLGQMNYGYTF. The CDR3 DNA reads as TGCAGTGCTAGAGATTTAGGACAGATGAACTATGGCTACACCTTC.

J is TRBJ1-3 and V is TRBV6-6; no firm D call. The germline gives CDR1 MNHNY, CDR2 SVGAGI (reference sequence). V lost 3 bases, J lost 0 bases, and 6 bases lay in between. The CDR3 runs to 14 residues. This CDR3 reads CASSYPNSGNTIYF. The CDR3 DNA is TGTGCCAGCAGTTATCCGAACTCTGGAAACACCATATATTTT.

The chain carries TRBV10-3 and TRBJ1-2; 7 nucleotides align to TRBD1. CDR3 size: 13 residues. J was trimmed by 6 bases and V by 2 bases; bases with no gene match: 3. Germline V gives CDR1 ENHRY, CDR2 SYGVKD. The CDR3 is CAISETGEDGYTF. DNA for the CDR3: TGTGCCATCAGTGAGACAGGGGAGGATGGCTACACCTTC.

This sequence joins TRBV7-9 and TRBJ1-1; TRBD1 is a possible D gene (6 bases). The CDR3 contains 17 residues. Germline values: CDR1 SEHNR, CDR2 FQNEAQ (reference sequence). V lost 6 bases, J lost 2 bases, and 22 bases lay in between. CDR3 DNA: TGTGCCAGCAGACCCAAGACGGGACACCTATTAAACACTGAAGCTTTCTTT. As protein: CASRPKTGHLLNTEAFF.

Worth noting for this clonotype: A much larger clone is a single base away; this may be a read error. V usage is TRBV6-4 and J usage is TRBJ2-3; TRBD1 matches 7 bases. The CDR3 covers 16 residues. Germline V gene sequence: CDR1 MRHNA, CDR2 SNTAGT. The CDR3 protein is CASSPTPGQSSDMQYF. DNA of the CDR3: TGTGCCAGCAGCCCTACCCCGGGACAGAGCTCAGATATGCAGTATTTT.

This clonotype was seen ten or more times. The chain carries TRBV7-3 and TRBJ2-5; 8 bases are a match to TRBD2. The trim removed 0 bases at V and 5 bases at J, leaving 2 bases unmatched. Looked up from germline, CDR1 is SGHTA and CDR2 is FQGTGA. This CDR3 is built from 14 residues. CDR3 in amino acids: CASSLTGGGETQYF. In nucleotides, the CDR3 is TGTGCCAGCAGCTTAACTGGCGGGGGGGAGACCCAGTACTTC.

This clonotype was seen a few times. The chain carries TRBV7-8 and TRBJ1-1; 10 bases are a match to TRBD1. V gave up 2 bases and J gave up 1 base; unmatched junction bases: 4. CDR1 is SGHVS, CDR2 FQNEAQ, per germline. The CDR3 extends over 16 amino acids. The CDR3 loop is CASSLPTGGPNTEAFF. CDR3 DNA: TGTGCCAGCAGCTTACCGACAGGGGGCCCGAACACTGAAGCTTTCTTT.

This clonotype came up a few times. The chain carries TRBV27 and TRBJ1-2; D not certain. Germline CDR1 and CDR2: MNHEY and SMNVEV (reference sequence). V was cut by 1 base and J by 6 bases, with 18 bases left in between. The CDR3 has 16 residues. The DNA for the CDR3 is TGTGCCAGCAGTTTATTCAGGTCATCCCTAGGAAATGGCTACACCTTC. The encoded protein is CASSLFRSSLGNGYTF.

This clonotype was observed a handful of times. The CDR3 spells CASSQDLGLADQETQYF. In nucleotides, the CDR3 is TGCGCCAGCAGCCAAGATCTGGGACTAGCGGATCAAGAGACCCAGTACTTC. The V gene is TRBV4-3, the J gene TRBJ2-5, with 11 nucleotides matching TRBD2. This CDR3 region has 17 residues. CDR1 is LGHNA and CDR2 is YSLEER in the germline V gene. The J segment lost 2 bases and the V segment lost 0 bases, leaving 5 bases of the junction unmatched.

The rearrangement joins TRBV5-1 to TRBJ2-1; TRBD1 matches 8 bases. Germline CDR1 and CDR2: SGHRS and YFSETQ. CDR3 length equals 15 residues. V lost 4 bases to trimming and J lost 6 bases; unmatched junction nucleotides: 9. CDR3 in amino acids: CASSVAPGTGNEQFF. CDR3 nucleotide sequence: TGCGCCAGCAGCGTGGCCCCCGGGACAGGCAATGAGCAGTTCTTC.